This entry lists 28 T cell receptor beta chains sequenced from one sample in a study of T cells after yellow fever vaccination. MiXCR, run by TCRdb on the 5' RACE reads, gives a single entry per CDR3 protein. Of a few hundred thousand distinct CDR3 sequences in the sample, more than 3% were seen once. This material consisted of PBMCs, taken on the day of the yellow fever booster vaccination. The receptors were sampled from a man aged 18 to 30 who received the YFV17D yellow fever vaccine.

This clonotype showed up just a few times. This chain connects TRBV12-3 or TRBV12-4 to TRBJ2-3; D ambiguous. The CDR3 consists of 14 residues. V gave up 1 base and J gave up 5 bases, with 10 bases separating them. The CDR3 loop reads CASSLGQVQDTQYF. The DNA of the CDR3 is TGTGCCAGCAGTTTAGGGCAGGTTCAAGATACGCAGTATTTT.

The J gene is TRBJ1-1, the V gene TRBV3-1; D ambiguous. This CDR3 has 12 amino acids. V dropped 4 bases and J dropped 2 bases, with 5 bases sitting between them. CDR1 is LGHDT and CDR2 is YNNKEL in the germline V gene (reference sequence). CDR3 nucleotide sequence: TGTGCCAGCAGCCGAGACAACACTGAAGCTTTCTTT. Amino acid sequence: CASSRDNTEAFF.

This clonotype has ten or more counts. The CDR3 sequence is CASSYSGTDYGYTF. Here the CDR3 DNA reads TGTGCCAGCAGTTACTCCGGGACCGACTATGGCTACACCTTC. This chain links TRBV6-6 with TRBJ1-2; D is perhaps TRBD1 (5 bases). Deletions cut 0 bases from V and 3 bases from J, with 8 bases between. Germline V gene data show CDR1 as MNHNY and CDR2 as SVGAGI (reference sequence). The length of the CDR3 is 14 residues.

This clonotype was counted at least ten times. The chain recombines TRBV24-1 with TRBJ1-1; no definite D call. The germline gives CDR1 KGHDR, CDR2 SFDVKD. V was trimmed by 7 bases and J by 7 bases, leaving 6 bases between them. The CDR3 covers 10 residues. The chain's CDR3 is CATRFGEAFF. As DNA, the CDR3 is TGTGCCACCAGATTCGGTGAAGCTTTCTTT.

This clonotype was found many times. This chain uses TRBV19 with TRBJ1-4; D is unclear. Germline-derived CDR1 and CDR2 are LNHDA and SQIVND (reference sequence). The CDR3 has 15 residues. V was cut by 3 bases and J by 8 bases, with 16 bases left in between. The CDR3 protein is CASSIFDRHSEKLFF. In DNA, the CDR3 is TGTGCCAGTAGTATCTTCGACCGCCATTCGGAAAAACTGTTTTTT.

This clonotype was observed at least ten times. The chain is built from TRBV7-2 and TRBJ2-3; D gene unclear. The CDR3 loop spans 14 amino acids. Trimming removed 5 bases from V and 5 bases from J, with 14 bases in between. CDR1 is SGHTA and CDR2 is FQGNSA in the germline V gene. The CDR3 DNA is TGTGCCAGCAGCCCGACCCGAGCCCGAGATACGCAGTATTTT. It translates to CASSPTRARDTQYF.

This clonotype was seen at least ten times. The rearrangement uses TRBV28 and TRBJ1-2; D unclear. The CDR3 sequence is 14 residues long. Germline V gene sequence: CDR1 MDHEN, CDR2 SYDVKM. V gave up 7 bases and J gave up 1 base, with 13 bases separating them. DNA of the CDR3: TGTGCCAGCAACCTCGAGGGTCTTAACTATGGCTACACCTTC. Its translation is CASNLEGLNYGYTF.

The chain links TRBV5-1 to TRBJ2-7; TRBD1 aligns across 7 bases. The CDR3 has 15 amino acids. The germline gives CDR1 SGHRS, CDR2 YFSETQ. V lost 0 bases, J lost 1 base, and 4 bases stayed unmatched. CDR3 amino acids: CASSLVTGSSYEQYF. The DNA for the CDR3 is TGCGCCAGCAGCTTGGTGACAGGGTCATCCTACGAGCAGTACTTC.

In its sample, this clonotype was seen many times. CDR3 nucleotide sequence: TGTGCCAGCAGCCCGGACTTCACAGATACGCAGTATTTT. Its translation is CASSPDFTDTQYF. The V and J genes are TRBV7-2 and TRBJ2-3; tentative D call: TRBD2 (5 bases). The germline V and J ends were trimmed by 5 bases and 2 bases, with 8 bases remaining between them. The CDR3 consists of 13 residues. The germline V gene has CDR1 SGHTA and CDR2 FQGNSA.

The chain joins TRBV7-2 to TRBJ2-5; 11 bases are shared with TRBD2. CDR3 length equals 15 residues. Looked up from germline, CDR1 is SGHTA and CDR2 is FQGNSA. V gave up 5 bases and J gave up 9 bases; unmatched junction bases: 11. The CDR3 DNA sequence: TGTGCCAGCAGCATATCTAGCGGGGGGCCCCTCGCCCAGTACTTC. This translates into CASSISSGGPLAQYF.

This clonotype was detected only a few times. The V and J genes are TRBV4-1 and TRBJ1-2; 7 nucleotides align to TRBD1. Trimming at V came to 4 bases and at J to 1 base, leaving 3 bases not matched to a gene. In germline, CDR1 is MGHRA, CDR2 YSYEKL. CDR3 length: 14 amino acids. CDR3 in amino acids: CASSPRDSNYGYTF. The CDR3 DNA reads as TGCGCCAGCAGCCCCCGGGACAGTAACTATGGCTACACCTTC.

This clonotype was observed a few times. V usage is TRBV20-1 and J usage is TRBJ2-1; D might be TRBD2 (6 bases). There are 15 residues in the CDR3. V dropped 6 bases and J dropped 6 bases, with 21 bases sitting between them. CDR1 and CDR2 from the germline V gene are DFQATT and SNEGSKA (reference sequence). This chain's CDR3 is CSANTLTGVGNEQFF. The CDR3 coding sequence is TGCAGTGCCAACACTCTGACGGGGGTAGGCAATGAGCAGTTCTTC.

This clonotype was seen repeatedly, ten times or more. The genes are TRBV6-6 and TRBJ2-2; D uncertain. V was pared by 6 bases and J by 1 base, with 9 bases between. The CDR3 length is 14 residues. Germline V CDR1 and CDR2: MNHNY, SVGAGI (reference sequence). The CDR3: CASRRHLNTGELFF. The DNA for the CDR3 is TGTGCCAGCAGGCGGCATTTGAACACCGGGGAGCTGTTTTTT.

This clonotype appeared many times. V usage is TRBV13 and J usage is TRBJ2-3, with 7 bases aligning to TRBD2. The CDR3 loop spans 16 amino acids. CDR1 is PRHDT and CDR2 is FYEKMQ in the germline V gene (reference sequence). The V segment lost 5 bases and the J segment 6 bases; nucleotides outside the gene matches: 14. The CDR3: CASSPPGSGLWDTQYF. The CDR3 DNA reads TGTGCCAGCAGCCCTCCTGGTAGCGGGTTGTGGGATACGCAGTATTTT.

This clonotype was detected only a few times. This chain joins TRBV3-1 and TRBJ2-5; D unclear. The V gene's germline CDR1 is LGHDT and CDR2 YNNKEL (reference sequence). The V gene lost 3 bases and the J gene lost 0 bases, with 11 bases spanning the gap. The CDR3 runs to 15 residues. Here the CDR3 DNA reads TGTGCCAGCAGCCACATCGGCCAGTACCAAGAGACCCAGTACTTC. This gives the protein CASSHIGQYQETQYF.

This clonotype was seen repeatedly, ten times or more. The rearrangement links TRBV7-3 to TRBJ2-3; 9 bases are shared with TRBD1. The V gene's germline CDR1 is SGHTA and CDR2 FQGTGA. V was clipped by 5 bases and J by 1 base; unmatched bases: 7. The CDR3 spans 16 residues. The CDR3 reads CASSRTGGLGTDTQYF. CDR3 nucleotide sequence: TGTGCCAGCAGCCGCACAGGGGGCCTTGGCACAGATACGCAGTATTTT.

This clonotype was found a few times. This sequence joins TRBV6-5 and TRBJ2-5, with 7 positions matching TRBD1. The CDR3 loop spans 17 amino acids. V was pared by 5 bases and J by 1 base, with 13 bases of the junction left unmatched. CDR1 and CDR2 from the germline V gene are MNHEY and SVGAGI. The CDR3 loop reads CASSKNPGQNVQETQYF. CDR3 DNA: TGTGCCAGCAGTAAAAACCCGGGACAGAACGTCCAAGAGACCCAGTACTTC.

This clonotype was observed many times. The V and J genes are TRBV7-6 and TRBJ2-1; tentatively, D is TRBD1 or TRBD2 (6 bases each). The V end lost 6 bases, the J end lost 5 bases, and 23 bases lay between the germline ends. Looked up from germline, CDR1 is SGHVS and CDR2 is FNYEAQ. This CDR3 contains 17 residues. The CDR3 is CASSPSGPQGGHNEQFF. The CDR3 DNA reads TGTGCCAGCAGTCCCTCAGGTCCACAGGGAGGCCACAATGAGCAGTTCTTC.

This clonotype has a count of ten or more. This chain joins TRBV3-1 and TRBJ2-7; tentatively, D is TRBD1 or TRBD2 (6 bases each). The V end lost 0 bases, the J end lost 8 bases, and 14 bases lay between the germline ends. The CDR3 runs 14 residues. Germline V lookup: CDR1 LGHDT, CDR2 YNNKEL (reference sequence). CDR3 bases: TGTGCCAGCAGCCAAGATCATCAGGGGACTCAGCAGTACTTC. Its protein is CASSQDHQGTQQYF.

The chain couples TRBV12-3 or TRBV12-4 to TRBJ1-5; D remains ambiguous. Trimming stripped 9 bases from V and 2 bases from J, with 8 bases between. This CDR3 region has 12 residues. Written as DNA, the CDR3 is TGTGCCAGTAAGATGGGCAATCAGCCCCAGCATTTT. Protein: CASKMGNQPQHF.

The rearrangement links TRBV21-1 to TRBJ2-7. TRBV21-1 is shown as a pseudogene. The CDR3 covers 9 residues. The CDR3 region is CASMGWQYV. CDR3 bases: TGTGCCAGCATGGGTTGGCAGTACGTC.

V gene TRBV20-1 combines with J gene TRBJ1-5; D might be TRBD1 (5 bases). CDR1 is DFQATT and CDR2 is SNEGSKA in the germline V gene (reference sequence). The CDR3 spans 17 residues. Trimming removed 3 bases from V and 0 bases from J, with 18 bases in between. The CDR3, as DNA: TGCAGTGCTAGTGTTGTGGGGGGAGATTATAGCAATCAGCCCCAGCATTTT. This sequence encodes CSASVVGGDYSNQPQHF.

This clonotype was seen a few times. The chain recombines TRBV7-2 with TRBJ2-2; possible D gene TRBD1, 6 bases. The germline V and J ends were trimmed by 2 bases and 1 base, with 14 bases remaining between them. The CDR3 spans 17 residues. CDR1 is SGHTA and CDR2 is FQGNSA in the germline V gene. The CDR3 here is CASSLFSRTVNTGELFF. CDR3 bases: TGTGCCAGCAGCTTATTTTCAAGGACAGTGAACACCGGGGAGCTGTTTTTT. The full variable domain, with the rest looked up from reference TRBV7-2 and TRBJ2-2, is GAGVSQSPSNKVTEKGKDVELRCDPISGHTALYWYRQSLGQGLEFLIYFQGNSAPDKSGLPSDRFSAERTGGSVSTLTIQRTQQEDSAVYLCASSLFSRTVNTGELFFGEGSRLTVL.

This clonotype was seen repeatedly, ten times or more. The CDR3 loop is CSVDVSQETQYF. CDR3 nucleotides: TGCAGCGTTGACGTCAGCCAAGAGACCCAGTACTTC. The chain couples TRBV29-1 to TRBJ2-5; D gene unclear. This CDR3 comprises 12 residues. The germline V gene has CDR1 SQVTM and CDR2 ANQGSEA. Between the trimmed V and J ends, which lost 3 bases and 1 base, there was a span of 6 bases.

J is TRBJ2-3 and V is TRBV5-4; tentative D call: TRBD2 (5 bases). The CDR3 totals 15 residues. The V end was cut by 4 bases, the J end by 4 bases, with 16 bases between. Germline V gives CDR1 SGHNT, CDR2 YYREEE (reference sequence). CDR3 DNA: TGTGCCAGCAGCAACCGGGCCATCGGGGCAGATACGCAGTATTTT. Translation gives CASSNRAIGADTQYF.

The chain has TRBV5-6 and TRBJ2-7; TRBD1 matches at 7 bases. Looked up from germline, CDR1 is SGHDT and CDR2 is YYEEEE. Losses at the gene ends were 3 bases for V and 3 bases for J; bases not matched to a gene: 9. The CDR3 runs 15 residues. The CDR3 bases are TGTGCCAGCAGCTCAACAGGGGCTTTGGTCTACGAGCAGTACGTC. Translating it yields CASSSTGALVYEQYV.

This clonotype occurred many times. V gene TRBV11-2 combines with J gene TRBJ2-7; D might be TRBD1 or TRBD2, each matching 5 bases. Trimming left V 4 bases short and J 6 bases short, with 10 bases between. The CDR3 loop spans 12 amino acids. Germline V gene data show CDR1 as SGHAT and CDR2 as FQNNGV. The CDR3 loop is CASSYGGSEQYF. For the CDR3, the DNA is TGTGCCAGCAGCTATGGGGGAAGCGAGCAGTACTTC.

This clonotype showed up just a few times. This sequence joins TRBV12-3 or TRBV12-4 and TRBJ2-1; 8 bases are shared with TRBD1. V lost 6 bases to trimming and J lost 8 bases; unmatched junction nucleotides: 0. The CDR3 is made up of 11 amino acids. The CDR3 DNA reads TGTGCCAGCAGGACAGGGGATGAGCAGTTCTTC. Its protein product is CASRTGDEQFF.